What follows are 12 T cell receptor beta chains derived from one specimen sequenced in a study of identical twins. TCRdb re-called the 5' RACE reads through MiXCR, storing one row per CDR3 protein. The table has more than 350,000 distinct CDR3 sequences, 9% seen once. Sample: naive T cells sorted from blood. The origin of the receptors is a woman in her fifties or sixties in good health.

This clonotype came up many times. The chain is built from TRBV12-3 or TRBV12-4 and TRBJ1-1; no clear D gene. CDR3 length: 14 residues. V was shortened by 6 bases and J by 2 bases, with 13 bases between the two germline ends. CDR3 residues: CASRKQRFNTEAFF. The CDR3 DNA reads TGTGCCAGCAGAAAACAGAGATTTAACACTGAAGCTTTCTTT.

CDR3 nucleotide sequence: TGTGCCATCCGGGGACTAGCGGGACCAGGGGATACGCAGTATTTT. Protein: CAIRGLAGPGDTQYF. J is TRBJ2-3 and V is TRBV2, with TRBD2 matching 13 bases. The CDR3 covers 15 residues. V lost 10 bases and J lost 6; bases outside the gene matches: 10. Germline V CDR1 and CDR2: SNHLY, FYNNEI. The whole variable domain, remainder taken from reference TRBV2 and TRBJ2-3, is EPEVTQTPSHQVTQMGQEVILRCVPISNHLYFYWYRQILGQKVEFLVSFYNNEISEKSEIFDDQFSVERPDGSNFTLKIRSTKLEDSAMYFCAIRGLAGPGDTQYFGPGTRLTVL.

Concerning this clonotype itself: A much more abundant neighbour one base away suggests this may be a read error. The chain uses TRBV6-5 and TRBJ1-1; no firm D call. CDR1 is MNHEY, CDR2 SVGAGI, per germline. The CDR3 sequence is 15 residues long. V shed 5 bases and J shed 1 base, with 14 bases lying between them. The CDR3 sequence is CASSRALSPNTEAFF. The CDR3 DNA follows: TGTGCCAGCAGTCGTGCACTTTCCCCGAACACTGAAGCTTTCTTT.

This clonotype showed up just a few times. This sequence joins TRBV6-5 and TRBJ2-2; tentatively, D is TRBD2 (6 bases). The CDR3 is made up of 16 amino acids. Germline lookup yields CDR1 MNHEY and CDR2 SVGAGI. The V end lost 4 bases, the J end lost 3 bases, and 15 bases lay between the germline ends. The CDR3 nucleotides read TGTGCCAGCAGTTCCACGACTAGACGAGACACCGGGGAGCTGTTTTTT. This translates into CASSSTTRRDTGELFF.

This clonotype appeared many times. This chain connects TRBV4-1 to TRBJ1-2, with D unresolved. The CDR3 covers 16 residues. V gave up 1 base and J gave up 5 bases, with 17 bases separating them. Germline CDR1 reads MGHRA; CDR2 reads YSYEKL. Here the CDR3 reads CASSQGPSLASYGYTF. In DNA form, the CDR3 reads TGCGCCAGCAGCCAAGGGCCTTCCCTCGCCTCTTATGGCTACACCTTC.

V is TRBV5-6 and J is TRBJ2-7, with 7 bases lining up with TRBD1. The CDR3 length is 12 residues. Germline trimming cut 4 bases from V and 5 bases from J; bases unmatched to any gene: 3. Looked up from germline, CDR1 is SGHDT and CDR2 is YYEEEE. The chain's CDR3 is CASSDTGDEQYF. CDR3 DNA sequence: TGTGCCAGCAGCGATACAGGGGACGAGCAGTACTTC.

The table lists this clonotype with many counts. The rearrangement links TRBV7-9 to TRBJ2-7, with no clear D. CDR3 length: 12 amino acids. CDR1 SEHNR and CDR2 FQNEAQ come from the germline V gene (reference sequence). Trimming cost V 8 bases and J 2 bases, with 10 bases left between them. The CDR3 coding sequence is TGTGCCAGCCGACTTGACCCCTACGAGCAGTACTTC. Translating it yields CASRLDPYEQYF.

The V call is TRBV5-1, the J call TRBJ2-2, with TRBD1 matching 9 bases. The J segment lost 1 base and the V segment lost 2 bases, leaving 9 bases of the junction unmatched. The CDR3 has 18 residues. Germline values: CDR1 SGHRS, CDR2 YFSETQ. CDR3 bases: TGCGCCAGCAGCTTCTGGGACAGGGTCCGAAAGAACACCGGGGAGCTGTTTTTT. Translated: CASSFWDRVRKNTGELFF.

This rearrangement joins TRBV19 to TRBJ1-1; 7 bases fit TRBD1. V lost 0 bases, J lost 0 bases, and 7 bases stayed unmatched. This CDR3 comprises 17 residues. Per the germline V gene, CDR1 is LNHDA and CDR2 is SQIVND (reference sequence). The CDR3 spells CASSIEGTAKLNTEAFF. The CDR3 DNA reads TGTGCCAGTAGTATAGAAGGGACAGCCAAACTGAACACTGAAGCTTTCTTT.

The sample holds many counts of this clonotype. The chain joins TRBV24-1 to TRBJ2-4; D possibly uses TRBD1 or TRBD2 (5 bases each). The CDR3 covers 13 residues. With 9 bases removed from V and 6 bases from J, the gap between germline ends came to 14 bases. Germline V lookup: CDR1 KGHDR, CDR2 SFDVKD. The CDR3 protein is CATSPGQTNIQYF. The CDR3 nucleotides are TGTGCCACCTCTCCGGGGCAAACAAACATTCAGTACTTC.

J is TRBJ2-7 and V is TRBV12-3 or TRBV12-4, with a possible D match to TRBD2 (6 bases). This CDR3 spans 16 amino acids. Trimming removed 0 bases from V and 0 bases from J, with 12 bases in between. CDR3 DNA sequence: TGTGCCAGCAGTTTAGCGATCGGTAGCGGCTCCTACGAGCAGTACGTC. It is translated as CASSLAIGSGSYEQYV.

V and J are TRBV6-6 and TRBJ2-1; D may be TRBD1 (6 bases). Between the trimmed V and J ends, which lost 5 bases and 10 bases, there was a span of 18 bases. The CDR3 has 14 amino acids. CDR1 is MNHNY, CDR2 SVGAGI, per germline (reference sequence). CDR3 nucleotides: TGTGCCAGCAGTCTAGCTACAGGGTTGAACGAGCAGTTCTTC. Translating gives CASSLATGLNEQFF.